This entry features one T cell receptor beta chain sequence. A single base separates this from a much larger clone, so it may be a read error. These data are taken from a study of blood T cells in healthy people across ages. Study at large: Using template switching, researchers captured about one barcoded beta molecule for each two T cells.

Combining a sample-barcoded 5' primer with a J-beta primer mix, a second PCR ran for roughly 6 to 11 cycles. MiXCR, applied by TCRdb to the 5' RACE reads, yields one record per CDR3 protein. Altogether 800,000 to 950,000 distinct CDR3 sequences are present, 25% to 35% being singletons, with the ten largest covering approximately 10%. Trimming cost V 1 base and J 11 bases, with 14 bases left between them. Germline values: CDR1 SGHTA, CDR2 FQGNSA. This CDR3 has 13 amino acids. These data were also reused for a study on T cells of mothers and their children. From that study: Regardless of relatedness, pairs show thymic selection shaping TCR recombination output in a similar manner.

The sequence derives from a woman in her 40s in good health. The chain uses TRBV7-2 and TRBJ2-5; D remains ambiguous. Material for sequencing was blood. The CDR3: CASSLGSKDEQYF. The CDR3, as DNA: TGTGCCAGCAGCTTAGGTTCCAAGGATGAGCAGTACTTC.